This entry concerns a single TCR beta chain. Its antigen remains unidentified. Barcoded TCR alpha and TCR beta cDNA libraries with UMIs came from 5'RACE using constant-segment primers. A single record per CDR3 protein comes from TCRdb applying MiXCR to the 5' RACE reads. The table lists roughly 620,000 distinct CDR3 sequences, under 20% of them singletons. Per germline, CDR1 SGDLS and CDR2 YYNGEE. V was clipped by 2 bases and J by 0 bases, with 15 bases between them. The CDR3 has 17 residues. These data belong to a study of T-cell memory formation after mild COVID-19. Study results and caveats: Several responding clones turned up in pre-infection memory, indicating that cross-reactive memory may have taken part. The study found balanced CD4/CD8 in clones contracting day 15 to 85 and a CD4+ lean in later expanders.

The chain has TRBV9 and TRBJ2-1; D perhaps matches TRBD2 (6 bases). This clonotype originated in an adult woman who had mild COVID-19 (a few samples of this study predate the infection). Cell type and time point are not known. The sequencing input was PBMCs or a T cell subset sorted from them (not recorded which). CDR3 protein: CASSVLATLSSYNEQFF. The CDR3 DNA sequence: TGTGCCAGCAGCGTCCTAGCGACCCTCAGCTCCTACAATGAGCAGTTCTTC.